This T cell receptor (beta chain) stems from a study of neoadjuvant anti-PD-1 for oral cavity cancer. On the study more broadly: Around day 43, patients without progression received a fourth nivolumab dose before surgery.

In regard to this clone: Its antigen is undetermined.

The study, taken as a whole, reports: Pretreatment Treg/Th17 ratio correlated inversely with post-treatment tumor clonality.

Produced via immunoSEQ multiplex PCR; TCRdb's table is partial and in-frame only. The sample holds roughly 13,000 clones; 57% are singletons and the top ten take about 12%. The TCR originated in a person between 40 and 85 years old with oral cavity squamous cell carcinoma. This material consisted of tumor tissue, taken before nivolumab (anti-PD-1) treatment.

CDR3 coding DNA: TGTGCCAGCAGCCCTCAAGGGGGTATTCGCGAAAAACTGTTTTTT. Protein product: CASSPQGGIREKLFF. V usage is TRBV5-4 and J usage is TRBJ1-4; tentative D call: TRBD1 (6 bases). Germline loops: CDR1 SGHNT, CDR2 YYREEE (reference sequence). Trimming took off 4 bases at V and 8 bases at J, with 18 bases between the two ends. The CDR3 runs to 15 residues.